This TCR beta chain stems from a study of blood T cell repertoires in COVID-19. This CDR3 is built from 16 residues. The germline V gene encodes CDR1 LGHDT and CDR2 YNNKEL (reference sequence). The junction had 4 bases not matched to a gene; V was cut back by 3 bases and J by 3 bases. The sample holds a few counts of this clone. The assay was immunoSEQ multiplex PCR, and TCRdb's table has in-frame clones only and misses some. The table includes tens of thousands of clones, under 85% detected once. In Seattle, patients joined the study during active infection and were tracked longitudinally. The chain is built from TRBV3-1 (or the pseudogene TRBV3-2) and TRBJ1-3; the match to TRBD1 covers 11 bases. The TCR originated in a man aged 50 to 60 with COVID-19, enrolled during active disease. The sample taken for sequencing was peripheral blood. CDR3 in amino acids: CASSHGTGGFGNTIYF. CDR3 nucleotide sequence: TGTGCCAGCAGCCACGGGACAGGGGGGTTTGGAAACACCATATATTTT.